Shown below are 14 T cell receptor beta chains from a single sample sequenced in a study of blood T cell repertoires in COVID-19. The assay was immunoSEQ multiplex PCR, and TCRdb's table has in-frame clones only and misses some. The sample has 300,000 or so clones; roughly 86% are singletons. The sample taken for sequencing was peripheral blood. These receptors were obtained from a man aged 65 to 85 with acute or convalescent COVID-19.

V is TRBV15 and J is TRBJ1-6, with unresolved D. The CDR3 runs 17 residues. CDR1 and CDR2 from the germline V gene are LNHNV and YYDKDF (reference sequence). The V gene lost 0 bases and the J gene lost 0 bases, with 9 bases spanning the gap. The CDR3 reads CATSRDYPSSYNSPLHF. CDR3 coding DNA: TGTGCCACCAGCAGAGATTACCCGAGCTCCTATAATTCACCCCTCCACTTT.

The CDR3 region is CASSYVQGADEQFF. Here the CDR3 DNA reads TGTGCCAGCAGTTACGTACAGGGGGCCGATGAGCAGTTCTTC. The chain is built from TRBV6-6 and TRBJ2-1; 9 bases line up with TRBD1. Germline CDR1 MNHNY, CDR2 SVGAGI (reference sequence). V gave up 2 bases and J gave up 8 bases; unmatched junction bases: 4. The CDR3 runs 14 residues.

This chain uses TRBV21-1 with TRBJ1-1; the table's D call of TRBD1 was not tested on the DNA. TRBV21-1 is labeled a pseudogene. The CDR3 is 17 amino acids. The CDR3 protein is CASHRLRGTGYFAEAFF. Written as DNA, the CDR3 is TGTGCCAGTCACAGGTTACGTGGGACAGGGTACTTCGCTGAAGCTTTCTTT.

This chain joins TRBV6-6 and TRBJ2-4, with a tentative D call TRBD2 (6 bases). The germline gives CDR1 MNHNY, CDR2 SVGAGI (reference sequence). This CDR3 has 14 amino acids. The V and J ends lost 6 bases and 3 bases respectively, with 12 bases between them. CDR3 sequence (DNA): TGTGCCAGCAGCCAACTAGCCGGCAAAAACATTCAGTACTTC. This gives the protein CASSQLAGKNIQYF.

The J gene is TRBJ1-5, the V gene TRBV2; no firm D call. With 6 bases removed from V and 0 bases from J, the gap between germline ends came to 12 bases. Germline CDR1 reads SNHLY; CDR2 reads FYNNEI. CDR3 length: 15 residues. The chain's CDR3 is CASREAVYSNQPQHF. CDR3 nucleotides: TGTGCCAGCAGGGAGGCAGTCTATAGCAATCAGCCCCAGCATTTT.

V usage is TRBV5-1 and J usage is TRBJ2-1; TRBD2 aligns across 12 bases. The CDR3 is 16 residues long. After removal of 0 bases from V and 9 bases from J, the junction contained 7 bases not matched to a gene. Germline CDR1 reads SGHRS; CDR2 reads YFSETQ. In nucleotides, the CDR3 is TGCGCCAGCAGCTTGGCCCTTCCTAGCGGGAGGGCTGAGCAGTTCTTC. Amino acid sequence: CASSLALPSGRAEQFF. The full variable domain, rest sourced from reference TRBV5-1 and TRBJ2-1, is KAGVTQTPRYLIKTRGQQVTLSCSPISGHRSVSWYQQTPGQGLQFLFEYFSETQRNKGNFPGRFSGRQFSNSRSEMNVSTLELGDSALYLCASSLALPSGRAEQFFGPGTRLTVL.

V usage is TRBV6-6 and J usage is TRBJ1-2; D not resolved. The CDR3 loop spans 12 amino acids. Trimming took 11 bases from V and 2 from J, leaving 12 bases between them. Germline V gives CDR1 MNHNY, CDR2 SVGAGI (reference sequence). The CDR3 sequence is CAGAEANYGYTF. The CDR3 DNA sequence: TGTGCCGGCGCCGAGGCCAACTATGGCTACACCTTC.

This chain's CDR3 is CASSLGGTTVNEQFF. CDR3 nucleotides: TGTGCCAGCAGCTTAGGGGGGACGACAGTCAATGAGCAGTTCTTC. The chain recombines TRBV7-3 with TRBJ2-1; weak D call: TRBD2 (6 bases). Germline V gene lookup returns CDR1 SGHTA and CDR2 FQGTGA. Between the trimmed V and J ends, which lost 2 bases and 6 bases, there was a span of 14 bases. The CDR3 loop spans 15 amino acids.

The V and J genes are TRBV29-1 and TRBJ1-2; TRBD1 might be the D (6 bases). CDR3 size: 13 residues. The germline V gene encodes CDR1 SQVTM and CDR2 ANQGSEA. V lost 4 bases and J 3 bases, leaving 12 bases between the germline ends. In DNA form, the CDR3 reads TGCAGCGTTGTCCAGGGGTCTCACTATGGCTACACCTTC. This codes for CSVVQGSHYGYTF.

This clone turned up a few times. The J gene is TRBJ2-3, the V gene TRBV18; 8 bases agree with TRBD1. Per germline, CDR1 KGHSH and CDR2 LQKENI. V was clipped by 3 bases and J by 4 bases; unmatched bases: 6. The CDR3 contains 15 residues. The CDR3 nucleotides read TGTGCCAGCTCACCCTCTCCAGGGGGCTCAGATACGCAGTATTTT. Translating gives CASSPSPGGSDTQYF.

This clone was observed a handful of times. V gene TRBV28 combines with J gene TRBJ1-5; unclear D gene. Germline V lookup: CDR1 MDHEN, CDR2 SYDVKM. The CDR3 covers 15 residues. Trimming pared 3 bases from V and 2 bases from J, leaving 11 bases between. The CDR3 DNA is TGTGCCAGCAGTTTCGACACGCCAGGCAATCAGCCCCAGCATTTT. Translated, it gives CASSFDTPGNQPQHF.

V is TRBV2 and J is TRBJ2-3; 10 positions match TRBD1. With V trimmed by 6 bases and J by 5 bases, 8 bases remained unmatched. In germline, CDR1 is SNHLY, CDR2 FYNNEI. The CDR3 length is 15 residues. The DNA for the CDR3 is TGTGCCAGCAGGCAGGACAGGGGGTCGAAAGATACGCAGTATTTT. Translation: CASRQDRGSKDTQYF.

This clone occurred a few times. V is TRBV2 and J is TRBJ1-1, with D perhaps matching TRBD1 (5 bases). V lost 6 bases and J lost 0, with 11 bases in between. Germline assignment: CDR1 SNHLY and CDR2 FYNNEI. This CDR3 spans 14 amino acids. The CDR3 nucleotides read TGTGCCAGCAGGGAGGGACTCCTGAACACTGAAGCTTTCTTT. Its protein is CASREGLLNTEAFF.

This clone was observed once. The chain carries TRBV2 and TRBJ1-6; 9 nucleotides line up with TRBD1. The CDR3 spans 14 residues. The germline V gene has CDR1 SNHLY and CDR2 FYNNEI. Trimming removed 4 bases from V and 7 bases from J; junction bases left unmatched: 2. In nucleotides, the CDR3 is TGTGCCAGCAGTGTTGGACAGGGGAATTCACCCCTCCACTTT. Encoded protein: CASSVGQGNSPLHF.